This T cell receptor (beta chain) was captured in a study of T-cell reconstitution after alpha-beta-depleted transplantation in children. Study results and caveats: Among T cells one year after transplant, newly produced cells accounted for most counts and diversity. The origin of alpha-beta T cells about two months after transplant was reportedly several hundred expanded graft clones. Day-60 TCRbeta diversity that was high in some patients was derived from surviving recipient T cells and thymic progenitors.

It was with unique molecular identifiers that the TCRbeta library was prepared. MiXCR was run by TCRdb on the PCR reads, yielding one entry per CDR3 protein. The sample has roughly 250,000 distinct CDR3 sequences; 6.5% to 9% are singletons. On this clonotype itself: Its matching antigen is unknown. A much larger clone sits a single nucleotide away, making a read error possible.

The material sequenced was PBMCs, mostly from graft donor cells, taken 180 days after TCRalphabeta/CD19-depleted stem cell transplant. The clonotype originates from a male patient aged 10 to 17 who had a stem cell transplant for acute lymphoblastic leukemia, so the T cells may come from the graft donor.

The CDR3 DNA reads TGTGCCAGCAGCTTTATCCCGGACGGGAACCCTGAAGCTTTCTTT. As protein: CASSFIPDGNPEAFF. The chain joins TRBV7-9 to TRBJ1-1, with no clear D. The CDR3 covers 15 residues. Looked up from germline, CDR1 is SEHNR and CDR2 is FQNEAQ (reference sequence).